This T cell receptor (beta chain) was found in a study of blood T cells in healthy people across ages. Study-wide results and limits: Diversity of TCR beta per million T cells declined in a roughly linear way with age. Versus aged donors, long-lived donors had higher diversity and more naive CD4+ cells.

From germline, CDR1 is ENHRY and CDR2 SYGVKD. The CDR3 covers 15 residues. J was trimmed by 6 bases and V by 2 bases; bases with no gene match: 5. As for this clonotype: Antigen: not known.

Through a sample-barcoded 5' primer and a J-beta primer mix, a second PCR was run for roughly 7 to 11 cycles. TCRdb re-called the 5' RACE reads through MiXCR, storing one row per CDR3 protein. The data show fewer than 1,000,000 distinct CDR3 sequences, around 45% seen once. No fewer than 6 million PBMCs went into each sample. The authors extracted at least 6 micrograms of total RNA per sample. The source is a man aged 60 to 69 in good health. The gene calls are TRBV10-3 and TRBJ2-1, with TRBD1 identical over 9 bases. The sample consisted of blood. CDR3 sequence: CAISETGQGINEQFF. CDR3 nucleotides: TGTGCCATCAGTGAGACGGGACAGGGCATCAATGAGCAGTTCTTC.